This T cell receptor (beta chain) appears in the sequencing data of a study of T cell responses to AZD1222 COVID-19 vaccine. Study-wide context: Second doses were pooled across both intervals (about 4 or about 12 weeks). General observations from the study: White British people made up most donors, females outnumbered males, and clonal diversity was possibly underestimated. Elevations in Spike-specific TCR breadth and depth followed administration of two AZD1222 doses. It was only after the peak T cell response that any repertoires were sampled.

Sequencing was performed with immunoSEQ multiplex PCR; in TCRdb, only in-frame clones are kept and a portion is missing. The data show roughly 80,000 clones, 90% seen once. Trimming removed 0 bases from V and 0 bases from J, with 7 bases in between. Germline V gene data show CDR1 as SGHRS and CDR2 as YFSETQ. The CDR3 runs to 14 residues. A few counts support this clone. Its antigen is unidentified. Other DNA sequences from this sample encode an identical CDR3 as well. The sample was peripheral blood, taken on day 0 of AZD1222 vaccination. The chain recombines TRBV5-1 with TRBJ2-7; D tentatively fits TRBD1 or TRBD2 (5 bases each). The TCR was taken from an adult in good health. The CDR3 nucleotides are TGCGCCAGCAGCTTGGCCGGGACCTCCTACGAGCAGTACTTC. This codes for CASSLAGTSYEQYF.